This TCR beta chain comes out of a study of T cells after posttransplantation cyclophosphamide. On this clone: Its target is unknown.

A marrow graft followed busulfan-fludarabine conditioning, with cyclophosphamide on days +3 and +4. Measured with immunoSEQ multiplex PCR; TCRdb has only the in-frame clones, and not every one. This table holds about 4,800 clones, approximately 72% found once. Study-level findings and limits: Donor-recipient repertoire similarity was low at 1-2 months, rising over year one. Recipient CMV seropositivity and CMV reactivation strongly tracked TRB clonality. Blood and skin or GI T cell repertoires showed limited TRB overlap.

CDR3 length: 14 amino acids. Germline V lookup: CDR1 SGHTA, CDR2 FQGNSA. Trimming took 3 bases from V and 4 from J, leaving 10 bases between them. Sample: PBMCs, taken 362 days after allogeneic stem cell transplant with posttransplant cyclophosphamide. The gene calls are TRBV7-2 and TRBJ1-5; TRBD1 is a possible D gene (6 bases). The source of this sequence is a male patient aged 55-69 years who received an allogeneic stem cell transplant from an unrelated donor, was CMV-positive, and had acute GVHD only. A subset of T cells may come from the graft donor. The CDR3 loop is CASSLRGGNQPQHF. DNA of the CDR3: TGTGCCAGCAGCTTGAGAGGGGGAAATCAGCCCCAGCATTTT. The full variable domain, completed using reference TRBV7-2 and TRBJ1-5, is GAGVSQSPSNKVTEKGKDVELRCDPISGHTALYWYRQSLGQGLEFLIYFQGNSAPDKSGLPSDRFSAERTGGSVSTLTIQRTQQEDSAVYLCASSLRGGNQPQHFGDGTRLSIL.